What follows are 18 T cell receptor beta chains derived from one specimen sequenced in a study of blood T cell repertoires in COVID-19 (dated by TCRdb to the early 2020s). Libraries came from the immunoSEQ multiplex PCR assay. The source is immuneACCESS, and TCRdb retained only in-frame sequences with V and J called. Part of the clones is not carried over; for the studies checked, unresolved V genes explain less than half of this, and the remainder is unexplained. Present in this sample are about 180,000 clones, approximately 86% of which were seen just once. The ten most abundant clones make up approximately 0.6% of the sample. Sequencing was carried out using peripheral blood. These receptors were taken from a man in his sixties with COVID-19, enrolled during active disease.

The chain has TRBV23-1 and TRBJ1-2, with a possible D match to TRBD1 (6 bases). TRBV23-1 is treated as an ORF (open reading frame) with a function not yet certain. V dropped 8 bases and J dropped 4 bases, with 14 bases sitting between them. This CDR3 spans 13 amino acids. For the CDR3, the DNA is TGCGCCAGCGGAAGGGGGTCTCGCTATGGCTACACCTTC. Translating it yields CASGRGSRYGYTF.

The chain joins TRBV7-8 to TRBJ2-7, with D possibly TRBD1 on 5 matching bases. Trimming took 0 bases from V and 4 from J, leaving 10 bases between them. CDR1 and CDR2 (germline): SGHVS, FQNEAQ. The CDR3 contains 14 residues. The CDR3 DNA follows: TGTGCCAGCAGCTTAGCAGACAGTAATTACGAGCAGTACTTC. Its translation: CASSLADSNYEQYF.

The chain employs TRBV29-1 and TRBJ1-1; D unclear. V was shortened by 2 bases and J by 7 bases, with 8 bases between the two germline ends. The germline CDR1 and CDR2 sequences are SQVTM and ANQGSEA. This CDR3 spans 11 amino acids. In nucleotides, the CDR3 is TGCAGCGTTGAACGAGGAATTGAAGCTTTCTTT. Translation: CSVERGIEAFF. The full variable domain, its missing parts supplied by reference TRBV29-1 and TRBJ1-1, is SAVISQKPSRDICQRGTSLTIQCQVDSQVTMMFWYRQQPGQSLTLIATANQGSEATYESGFVIDKFPISRPNLTFSTLTVSNMSPEDSSIYLCSVERGIEAFFGQGTRLTVV.

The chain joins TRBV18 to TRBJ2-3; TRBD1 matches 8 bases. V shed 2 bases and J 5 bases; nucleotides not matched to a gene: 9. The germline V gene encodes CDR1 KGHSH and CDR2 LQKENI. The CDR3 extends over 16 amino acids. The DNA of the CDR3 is TGTGCCAGCTCACCAAGTACCTTGACAGGGGTAGATACGCAGTATTTT. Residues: CASSPSTLTGVDTQYF.

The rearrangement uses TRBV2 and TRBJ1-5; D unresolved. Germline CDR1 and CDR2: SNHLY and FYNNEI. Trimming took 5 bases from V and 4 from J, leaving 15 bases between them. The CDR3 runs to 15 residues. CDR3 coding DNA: TGTGCCAGCAGTTCCCTACGGGTACGAAATCAGCCCCAGCATTTT. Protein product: CASSSLRVRNQPQHF.

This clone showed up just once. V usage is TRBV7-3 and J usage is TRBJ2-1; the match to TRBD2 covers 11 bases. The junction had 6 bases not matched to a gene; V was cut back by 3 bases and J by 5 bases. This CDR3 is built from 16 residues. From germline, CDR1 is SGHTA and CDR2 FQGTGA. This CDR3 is CASSLTSGIGDNEQFF. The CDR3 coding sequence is TGTGCCAGCAGCTTGACTAGCGGGATAGGTGACAATGAGCAGTTCTTC.

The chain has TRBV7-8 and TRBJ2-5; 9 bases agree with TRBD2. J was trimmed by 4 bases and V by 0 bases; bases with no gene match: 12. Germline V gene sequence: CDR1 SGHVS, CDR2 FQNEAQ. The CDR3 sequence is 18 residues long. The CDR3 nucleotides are TGTGCCAGCAGCTTAGCTACGGTGATAGCGGGAGTCCGAGAGACCCAGTACTTC. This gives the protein CASSLATVIAGVRETQYF.

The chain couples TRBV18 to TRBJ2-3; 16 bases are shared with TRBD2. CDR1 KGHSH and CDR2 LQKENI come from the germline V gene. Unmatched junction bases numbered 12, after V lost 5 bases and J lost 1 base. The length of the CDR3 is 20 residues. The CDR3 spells CASSMKPGLAGGPGTDTQYF. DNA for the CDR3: TGTGCCAGCTCAATGAAACCGGGACTAGCGGGAGGGCCAGGCACAGATACGCAGTATTTT.

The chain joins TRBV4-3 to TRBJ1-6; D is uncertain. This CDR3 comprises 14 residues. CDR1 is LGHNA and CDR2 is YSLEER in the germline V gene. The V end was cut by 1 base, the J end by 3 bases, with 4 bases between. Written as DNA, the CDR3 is TGCGCCAGCAGCCAAGCGGGCTATAATTCACCCCTCCACTTT. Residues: CASSQAGYNSPLHF.

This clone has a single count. This chain's CDR3 is CASSPGLVIYNEQFF. The CDR3 DNA is TGTGCCAGCAGCCCGGGACTCGTGATATACAATGAGCAGTTCTTC. The chain employs TRBV3-1 (or the pseudogene TRBV3-2) and TRBJ2-1; tentatively, D is TRBD2 (6 bases). Trimming took 4 bases from V and 4 from J, leaving 14 bases between them. CDR1 and CDR2 from the germline V gene are LGHDT and YNNKEL (reference sequence). The CDR3 covers 15 residues.

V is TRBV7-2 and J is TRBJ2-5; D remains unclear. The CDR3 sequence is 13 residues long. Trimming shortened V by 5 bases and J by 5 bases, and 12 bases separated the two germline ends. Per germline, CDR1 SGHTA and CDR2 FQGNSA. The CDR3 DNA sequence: TGTGCCAGCAGCCAACCAACCGGGGAGACCCAGTACTTC. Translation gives CASSQPTGETQYF. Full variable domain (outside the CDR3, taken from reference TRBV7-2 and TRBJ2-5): GAGVSQSPSNKVTEKGKDVELRCDPISGHTALYWYRQSLGQGLEFLIYFQGNSAPDKSGLPSDRFSAERTGGSVSTLTIQRTQQEDSAVYLCASSQPTGETQYFGPGTRLLVL.

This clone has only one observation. The CDR3 bases are TGTGCCAGCAGCCAAGATAACAGGGTGCATGGCTACACCTTC. Translated, it gives CASSQDNRVHGYTF. The rearrangement joins TRBV3-1 (or the pseudogene TRBV3-2) to TRBJ1-2, with D possibly being TRBD1 (6 bases). The CDR3 has 14 residues. Trimming left V 0 bases short and J 6 bases short, with 11 bases between. Germline-derived CDR1 and CDR2 are LGHDT and YNNKEL (reference sequence).

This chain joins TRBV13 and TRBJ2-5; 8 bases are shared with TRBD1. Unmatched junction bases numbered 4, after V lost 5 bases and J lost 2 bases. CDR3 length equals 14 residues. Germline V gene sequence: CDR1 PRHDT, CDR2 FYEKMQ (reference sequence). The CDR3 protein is CASSPRDRQETQYF. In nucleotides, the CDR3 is TGTGCCAGCAGCCCTCGGGACAGGCAAGAGACCCAGTACTTC.

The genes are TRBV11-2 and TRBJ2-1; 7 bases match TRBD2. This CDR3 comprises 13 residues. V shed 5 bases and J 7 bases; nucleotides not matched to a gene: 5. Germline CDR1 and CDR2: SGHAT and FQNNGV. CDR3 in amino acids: CASSPTSANEQFF. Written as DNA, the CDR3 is TGTGCCAGCAGCCCAACTAGCGCTAATGAGCAGTTCTTC.

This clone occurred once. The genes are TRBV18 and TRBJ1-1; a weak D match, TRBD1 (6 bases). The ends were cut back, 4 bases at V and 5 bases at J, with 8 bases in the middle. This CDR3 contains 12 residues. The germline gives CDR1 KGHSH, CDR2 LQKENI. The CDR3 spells CASSQDRTEAFF. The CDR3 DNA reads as TGTGCCAGCTCACAAGACAGGACTGAAGCTTTCTTT.

CDR3 DNA: TGTGCCAGCAGCTTAAGCGCGGGAGGGTACGAGCAGTACTTC. Its translation: CASSLSAGGYEQYF. The V and J genes are TRBV7-2 and TRBJ2-7, with TRBD2 matching over 9 bases. The germline V gene encodes CDR1 SGHTA and CDR2 FQGNSA. The CDR3 is 14 amino acids. V lost 2 bases to trimming and J lost 4 bases; unmatched junction nucleotides: 3.

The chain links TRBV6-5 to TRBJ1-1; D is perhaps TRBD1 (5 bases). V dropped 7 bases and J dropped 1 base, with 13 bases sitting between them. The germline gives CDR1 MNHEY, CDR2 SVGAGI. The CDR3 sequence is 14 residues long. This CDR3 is CASKGVTANTEAFF. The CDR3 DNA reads TGTGCCAGCAAAGGAGTGACAGCGAACACTGAAGCTTTCTTT.

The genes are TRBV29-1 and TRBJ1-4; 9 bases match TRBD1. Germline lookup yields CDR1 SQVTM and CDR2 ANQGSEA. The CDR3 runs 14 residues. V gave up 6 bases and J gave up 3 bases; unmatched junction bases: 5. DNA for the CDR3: TGCAGCGTGTGGACAGGGGCGGCTAATGAAAAACTGTTTTTT. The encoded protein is CSVWTGAANEKLFF.